Described below is a single TCR beta chain sequence and its context. Its target is unknown. This sample stems from a study of cytomegalovirus exposure and HLA in healthy donors. Trimming removed 4 bases from V and 5 bases from J; junction bases left unmatched: 9. Per the germline V gene, CDR1 is MDHEN and CDR2 is SYDVKM. The CDR3 sequence is 15 residues long. Broader study findings: Presence/absence comparisons presumed near-even sequencing depth among donors. In an earlier analysis, in some 500 donors, most V segments appeared productive either ~87% or ~30% of the time.

PCR used 60 Vbeta primers and 13 Jbeta primers. Per the study methods: Later, an analysis found 65 million to 85 million unique TCR beta chains, and about 10 million of these were shared. Measured with immunoSEQ multiplex PCR; TCRdb has only the in-frame clones, and not every one. The V and J calls and the clone size are those of that table, but D and trimming were determined from the DNA. The table lists some 180,000 clones, around 90% of them singletons. The TCR comes from a boy aged 2 to 9 in good health and CMV-seronegative. The material sequenced was PBMCs. The gene calls are TRBV28 and TRBJ2-5, with 8 bases identical to TRBD1. Here the CDR3 DNA reads TGTGCCAGCAGTTGGGGCAGGGGGCGTCGGGAGACCCAGTACTTC. Its protein is CASSWGRGRRETQYF.